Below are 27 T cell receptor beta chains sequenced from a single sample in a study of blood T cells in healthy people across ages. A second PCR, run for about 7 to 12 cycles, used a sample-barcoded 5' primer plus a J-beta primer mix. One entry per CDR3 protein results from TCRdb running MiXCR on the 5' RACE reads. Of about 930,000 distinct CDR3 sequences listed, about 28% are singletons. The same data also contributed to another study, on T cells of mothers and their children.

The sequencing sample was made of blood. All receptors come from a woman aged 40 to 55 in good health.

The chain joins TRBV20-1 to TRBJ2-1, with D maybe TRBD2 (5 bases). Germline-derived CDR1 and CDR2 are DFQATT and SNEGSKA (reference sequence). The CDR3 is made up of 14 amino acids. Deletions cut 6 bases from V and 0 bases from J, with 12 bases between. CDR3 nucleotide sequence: TGCAGTGCCCCTAGCAGTAGCTCCTACAATGAGCAGTTCTTC. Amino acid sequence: CSAPSSSSYNEQFF.

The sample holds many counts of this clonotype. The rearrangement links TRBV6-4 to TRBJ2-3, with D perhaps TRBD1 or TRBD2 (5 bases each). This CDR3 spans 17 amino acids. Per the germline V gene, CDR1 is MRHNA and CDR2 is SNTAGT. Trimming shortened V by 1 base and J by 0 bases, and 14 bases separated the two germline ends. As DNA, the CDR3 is TGTGCCAGCAGTGACTTTCCTCCCGGGGCTAGCACAGATACGCAGTATTTT. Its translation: CASSDFPPGASTDTQYF.

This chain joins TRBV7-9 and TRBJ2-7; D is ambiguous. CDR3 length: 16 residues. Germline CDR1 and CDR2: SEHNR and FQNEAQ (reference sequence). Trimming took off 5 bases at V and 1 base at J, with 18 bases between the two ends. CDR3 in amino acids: CASSRLVGVGSYEQYF. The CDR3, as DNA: TGTGCCAGCAGCCGCTTGGTGGGCGTCGGGTCCTACGAGCAGTACTTC.

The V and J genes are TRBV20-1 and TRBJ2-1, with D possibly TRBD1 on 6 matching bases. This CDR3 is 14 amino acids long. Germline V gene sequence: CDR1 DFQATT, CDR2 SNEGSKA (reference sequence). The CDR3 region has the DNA TGCAATATGGACAGTCCAAGCTCCTACAATGAGCAGTTCTTC. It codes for CNMDSPSSYNEQFF.

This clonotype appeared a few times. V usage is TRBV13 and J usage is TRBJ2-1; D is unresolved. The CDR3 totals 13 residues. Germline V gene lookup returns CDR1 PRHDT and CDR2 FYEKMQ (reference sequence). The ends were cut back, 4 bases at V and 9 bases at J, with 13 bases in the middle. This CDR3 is CASSSPGDAEQFF. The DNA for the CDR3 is TGTGCCAGCAGCTCCCCTGGGGATGCTGAGCAGTTCTTC.

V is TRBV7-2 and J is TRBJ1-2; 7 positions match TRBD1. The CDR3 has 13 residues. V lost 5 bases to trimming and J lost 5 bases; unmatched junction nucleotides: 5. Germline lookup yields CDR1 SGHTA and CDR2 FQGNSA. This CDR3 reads CASSGDSRYGYTF. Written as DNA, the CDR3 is TGTGCCAGCAGCGGGGACAGCCGATATGGCTACACCTTC.

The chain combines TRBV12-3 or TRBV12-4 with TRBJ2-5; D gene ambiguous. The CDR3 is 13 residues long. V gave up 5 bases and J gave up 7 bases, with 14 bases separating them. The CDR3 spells CASSPLELGTQYF. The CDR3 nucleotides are TGTGCCAGCAGTCCCCTGGAATTGGGGACCCAGTACTTC.

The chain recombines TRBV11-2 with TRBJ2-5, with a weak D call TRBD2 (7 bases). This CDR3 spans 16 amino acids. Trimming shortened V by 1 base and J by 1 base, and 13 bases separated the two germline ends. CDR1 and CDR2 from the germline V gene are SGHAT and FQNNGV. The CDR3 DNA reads TGTGCCAGCAGCTTAGCAGGCGGGGGCCCCCAAGAGACCCAGTACTTC. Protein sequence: CASSLAGGGPQETQYF.

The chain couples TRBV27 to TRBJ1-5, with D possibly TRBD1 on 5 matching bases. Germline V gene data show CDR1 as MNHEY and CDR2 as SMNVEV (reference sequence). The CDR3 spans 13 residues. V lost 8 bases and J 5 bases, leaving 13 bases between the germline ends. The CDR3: CASAHGGDQPQHF. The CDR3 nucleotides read TGTGCCAGCGCCCACGGAGGGGATCAGCCCCAGCATTTT.

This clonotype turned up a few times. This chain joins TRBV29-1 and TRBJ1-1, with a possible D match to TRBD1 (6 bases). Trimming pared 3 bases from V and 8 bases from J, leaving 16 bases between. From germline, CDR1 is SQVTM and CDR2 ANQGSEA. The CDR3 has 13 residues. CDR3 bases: TGCAGCGTTGAGCACGACACAGGGTCCGAAGCTTTCTTT. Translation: CSVEHDTGSEAFF. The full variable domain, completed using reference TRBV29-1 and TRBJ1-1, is SAVISQKPSRDICQRGTSLTIQCQVDSQVTMMFWYRQQPGQSLTLIATANQGSEATYESGFVIDKFPISRPNLTFSTLTVSNMSPEDSSIYLCSVEHDTGSEAFFGQGTRLTVV.

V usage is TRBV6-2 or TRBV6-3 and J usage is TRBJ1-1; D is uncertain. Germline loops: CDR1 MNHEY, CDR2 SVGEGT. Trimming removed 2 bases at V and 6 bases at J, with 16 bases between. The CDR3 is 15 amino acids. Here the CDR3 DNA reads TGTGCCAGCAGTTACGGAGGGCTGGCGGTCGCTGAAGCTTTCTTT. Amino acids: CASSYGGLAVAEAFF.

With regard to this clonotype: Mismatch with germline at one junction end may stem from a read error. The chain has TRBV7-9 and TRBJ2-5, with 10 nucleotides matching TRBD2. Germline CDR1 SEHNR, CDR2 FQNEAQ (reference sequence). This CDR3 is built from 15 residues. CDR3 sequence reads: CVSRGERGGQETQYF. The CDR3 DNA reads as TGTGTCAGCCGTGGTGAGCGGGGGGGCCAAGAGACCCAGTACTTC. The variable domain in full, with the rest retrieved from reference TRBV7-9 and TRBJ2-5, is DTGVSQNPRHKITKRGQNVTFRCDPISEHNRLYWYRQTLGQGPEFLTYFQNEAQLEKSRLLSDRFSAERPKGSFSTLEIQRTEQGDSAMYLCVSRGERGGQETQYFGPGTRLLVL.

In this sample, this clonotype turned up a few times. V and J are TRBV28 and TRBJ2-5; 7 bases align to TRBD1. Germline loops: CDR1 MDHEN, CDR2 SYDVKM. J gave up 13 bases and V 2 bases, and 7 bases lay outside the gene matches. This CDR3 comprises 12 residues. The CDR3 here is CASSLETGRVYF. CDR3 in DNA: TGTGCCAGCAGTTTAGAGACAGGGCGGGTGTACTTC.

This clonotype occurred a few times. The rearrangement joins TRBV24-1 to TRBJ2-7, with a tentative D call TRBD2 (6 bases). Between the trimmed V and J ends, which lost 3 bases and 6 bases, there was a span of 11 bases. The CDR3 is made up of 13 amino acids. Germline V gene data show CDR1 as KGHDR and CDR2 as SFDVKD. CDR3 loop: CATSDPKGGEQYF. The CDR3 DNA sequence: TGTGCCACCAGTGATCCGAAGGGAGGCGAGCAGTACTTC.

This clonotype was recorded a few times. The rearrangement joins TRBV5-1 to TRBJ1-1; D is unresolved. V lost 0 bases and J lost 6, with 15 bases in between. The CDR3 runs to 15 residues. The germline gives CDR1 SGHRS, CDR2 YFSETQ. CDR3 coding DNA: TGCGCCAGCAGCTTGGGGGTGTTGGAGACTTCTGAAGCTTTCTTT. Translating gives CASSLGVLETSEAFF.

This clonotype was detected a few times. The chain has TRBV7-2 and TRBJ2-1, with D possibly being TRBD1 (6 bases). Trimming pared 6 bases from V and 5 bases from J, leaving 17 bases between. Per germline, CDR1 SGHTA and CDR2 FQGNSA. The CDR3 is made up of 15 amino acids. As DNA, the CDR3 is TGTGCCAGCAGAGGACAGCACGGGACAAACAATGAGCAGTTCTTC. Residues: CASRGQHGTNNEQFF.

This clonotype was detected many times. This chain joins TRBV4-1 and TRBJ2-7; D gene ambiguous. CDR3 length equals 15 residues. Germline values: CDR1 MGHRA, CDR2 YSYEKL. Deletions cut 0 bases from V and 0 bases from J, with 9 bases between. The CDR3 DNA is TGCGCCAGCAGCCAAGATCAGGTTAGCTCCTACGAGCAGTACTTC. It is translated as CASSQDQVSSYEQYF.

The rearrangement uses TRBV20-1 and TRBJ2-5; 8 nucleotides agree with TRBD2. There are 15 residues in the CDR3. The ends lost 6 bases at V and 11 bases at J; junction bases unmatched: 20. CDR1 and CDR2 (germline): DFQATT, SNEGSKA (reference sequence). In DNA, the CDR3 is TGCAGTGCCACCGGGGGGGCCAGTCCCTACAATGGGCAGTACTTC. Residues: CSATGGASPYNGQYF.

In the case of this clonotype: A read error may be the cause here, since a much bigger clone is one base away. CDR3 DNA: TGTGCCAGCAGCTCCAGGGGGGGGACAAAGACCCAGTTCTTC. It translates to CASSSRGGTKTQFF. This sequence joins TRBV7-3 and TRBJ2-1, with D possibly being TRBD1 or TRBD2 (7 bases each). Germline CDR1 reads SGHTA; CDR2 reads FQGTGA. The CDR3 has 14 residues. The V end was cut by 4 bases, the J end by 13 bases, with 20 bases between. Complete variable domain (other parts from reference TRBV7-3 and TRBJ2-1): GAGVSQTPSNKVTEKGKYVELRCDPISGHTALYWYRQSLGQGPEFLIYFQGTGAADDSGLPNDRFFAVRPEGSVSTLKIQRTERGDSAVYLCASSSRGGTKTQFFGPGTRLTVL.

Here the CDR3 reads CASSQSLEGYGYTF. The CDR3 nucleotides are TGCGCCAGCAGCCAGTCGTTGGAGGGGTACGGCTACACCTTC. V is TRBV5-1 and J is TRBJ1-2; tentative D call: TRBD1 (5 bases). V was shortened by 4 bases and J by 8 bases, with 18 bases between the two germline ends. This CDR3 comprises 14 residues. CDR1 SGHRS and CDR2 YFSETQ come from the germline V gene.

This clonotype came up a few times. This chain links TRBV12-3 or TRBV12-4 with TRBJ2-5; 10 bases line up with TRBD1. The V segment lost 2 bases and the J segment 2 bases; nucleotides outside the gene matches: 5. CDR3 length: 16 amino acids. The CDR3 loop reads CASSLRTGGDQETQYF. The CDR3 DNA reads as TGTGCCAGCAGTTTAAGGACAGGGGGGGATCAAGAGACCCAGTACTTC.

In nucleotides, the CDR3 is TGTGCCAGCAGTCCCTCCAGACAGAGGATAGAGACCCAGTACTTC. This encodes CASSPSRQRIETQYF. The genes are TRBV6-5 and TRBJ2-5; perhaps TRBD1 as D (5 bases). There are 15 residues in the CDR3. The V end was cut by 5 bases, the J end by 4 bases, with 17 bases between. CDR1 is MNHEY, CDR2 SVGAGI, per germline.

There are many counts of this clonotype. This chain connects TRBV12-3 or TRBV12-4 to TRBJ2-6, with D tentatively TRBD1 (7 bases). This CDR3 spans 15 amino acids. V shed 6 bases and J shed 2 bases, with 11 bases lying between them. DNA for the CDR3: TGTGCCAGCAGCCTCAGGGGGGCTGGGGCCAACGTCCTGACTTTC. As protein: CASSLRGAGANVLTF.

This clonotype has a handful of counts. The CDR3 protein is CSARDRGLAGGPTADEQYF. The CDR3 region has the DNA TGCAGTGCTAGAGATCGAGGACTAGCGGGGGGGCCGACTGCCGACGAGCAGTACTTC. The V gene is TRBV20-1, the J gene TRBJ2-7; 15 bases agree with TRBD2. Per the germline V gene, CDR1 is DFQATT and CDR2 is SNEGSKA (reference sequence). V was pared by 0 bases and J by 5 bases, with 14 bases of the junction left unmatched. The CDR3 sequence is 19 residues long.

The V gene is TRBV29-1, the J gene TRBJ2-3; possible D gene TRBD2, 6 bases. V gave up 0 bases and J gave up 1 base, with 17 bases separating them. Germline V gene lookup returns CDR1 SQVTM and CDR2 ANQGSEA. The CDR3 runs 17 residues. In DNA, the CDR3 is TGCAGCGTTGAAGAGGTTTTGCGGGATGAAGGCACAGATACGCAGTATTTT. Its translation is CSVEEVLRDEGTDTQYF.

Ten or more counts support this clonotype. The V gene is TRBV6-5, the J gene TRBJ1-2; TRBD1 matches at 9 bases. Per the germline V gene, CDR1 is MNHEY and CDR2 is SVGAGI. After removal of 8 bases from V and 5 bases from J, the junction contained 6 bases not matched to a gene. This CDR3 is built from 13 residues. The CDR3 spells CASLRQGGYGYTF. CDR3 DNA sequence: TGTGCCAGCCTTCGACAGGGGGGGTATGGCTACACCTTC.

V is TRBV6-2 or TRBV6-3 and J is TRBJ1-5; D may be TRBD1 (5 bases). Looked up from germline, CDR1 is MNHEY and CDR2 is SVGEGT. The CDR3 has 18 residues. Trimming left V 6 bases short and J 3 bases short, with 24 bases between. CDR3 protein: CASSPGGGPGFVNQPQHF. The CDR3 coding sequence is TGTGCCAGCAGCCCTGGGGGGGGACCGGGCTTCGTCAATCAGCCCCAGCATTTT.